The 16 T cell receptor beta chains listed next were all sequenced from one sample in a study of cytomegalovirus exposure and HLA in healthy donors. The study ran its PCR with 60 Vbeta and 13 Jbeta primers. Assay: immunoSEQ multiplex PCR; the TCRdb copy retains only in-frame clones and omits some. This table has about 150,000 clones, roughly 88% appearing once. What was sequenced was PBMCs. All receptors come from a young woman in good health and CMV-seronegative.

The chain couples TRBV7-9 to TRBJ1-2, with D tentatively TRBD1 (6 bases). CDR3 length equals 16 residues. Germline V gives CDR1 SEHNR, CDR2 FQNEAQ (reference sequence). The V end lost 3 bases, the J end lost 4 bases, and 18 bases lay between the germline ends. CDR3 amino acids: CASSFRLPTGIYGYTF. The CDR3 DNA reads as TGTGCCAGCAGCTTTAGATTGCCGACAGGTATCTATGGCTACACCTTC.

The V and J genes are TRBV28 and TRBJ1-5; 7 nucleotides match TRBD1. Germline CDR1 MDHEN, CDR2 SYDVKM. The length of the CDR3 is 16 residues. V shed 6 bases and J 2 bases; nucleotides not matched to a gene: 10. The CDR3 DNA is TGTGCCAGCAGAAAGGTTGGGACAGTCGGCAATCAGCCCCAGCATTTT. Its translation is CASRKVGTVGNQPQHF.

This rearrangement joins TRBV6-1 to TRBJ1-6; the match to TRBD1 covers 7 bases. The J segment lost 8 bases and the V segment lost 4 bases, leaving 5 bases of the junction unmatched. Germline CDR1 MNHNS, CDR2 SASEGT. The CDR3 contains 14 residues. The CDR3 DNA sequence: TGTGCCAGCAGTGCCCGGGACAGTGATTCACCCCTCCACTTT. It specifies CASSARDSDSPLHF.

This sequence joins TRBV5-1 and TRBJ2-3; 11 nucleotides align to TRBD2. The length of the CDR3 is 15 residues. V was pared by 5 bases and J by 6 bases, with 8 bases of the junction left unmatched. Germline assignment: CDR1 SGHRS and CDR2 YFSETQ. CDR3: CASSLAGGPWDTQYF. DNA for the CDR3: TGCGCCAGCAGTTTAGCGGGGGGGCCATGGGATACGCAGTATTTT.

The chain employs TRBV28 and TRBJ2-5, with D maybe TRBD1 (5 bases). V dropped 3 bases and J dropped 14 bases, with 19 bases sitting between them. The CDR3 has 13 amino acids. Germline V gene data show CDR1 as MDHEN and CDR2 as SYDVKM. The CDR3 loop reads CASSFRTDSREYF. In nucleotides, the CDR3 is TGTGCCAGCAGTTTTCGTACCGACAGTCGCGAATACTTC.

This clone is a singleton in its sample. The CDR3 reads CASRFGGARRTEAFF. The CDR3 bases are TGTGCCAGCAGATTCGGGGGGGCCCGGAGGACTGAAGCTTTCTTT. The rearrangement joins TRBV6-5 to TRBJ1-1, with a tentative D call TRBD1 (6 bases). The CDR3 loop spans 15 amino acids. V lost 6 bases to trimming and J lost 5 bases, with 19 bases between them. CDR1 is MNHEY, CDR2 SVGAGI, per germline.

V is TRBV6-6 and J is TRBJ1-4, with TRBD1 as a possible D gene (5 bases). Trimming left V 7 bases short and J 7 bases short, with 19 bases between. From germline, CDR1 is MNHNY and CDR2 SVGAGI (reference sequence). The CDR3 extends over 15 amino acids. CDR3 bases: TGTGCCAGCACCCGGCCTGGGGGGGTGGCTGAAAAACTGTTTTTT. Translated, it gives CASTRPGGVAEKLFF.

The sample holds a few counts of this clone. This chain joins TRBV18 and TRBJ2-7, with D possibly matching TRBD2 (5 bases). The V end was cut by 6 bases, the J end by 3 bases, with 6 bases between. Germline CDR1 and CDR2: KGHSH and LQKENI. This CDR3 has 11 residues. As DNA, the CDR3 is TGTGCCAGCTCCCGGGACTACGAGCAGTACTTC. It codes for CASSRDYEQYF.

The chain couples TRBV6-1 to TRBJ1-1, with D possibly being TRBD1 (5 bases). Germline loops: CDR1 MNHNS, CDR2 SASEGT. V lost 4 bases, J lost 2 bases, and 11 bases lay in between. The CDR3 runs 14 residues. The CDR3 DNA follows: TGTGCCAGCAGTGTTGCCCGGACAAACACTGAAGCTTTCTTT. It specifies CASSVARTNTEAFF.

The V call is TRBV2, the J call TRBJ2-5, with TRBD1 matching over 8 bases. Germline-derived CDR1 and CDR2 are SNHLY and FYNNEI. The CDR3 is 14 residues long. The ends lost 5 bases at V and 4 bases at J; junction bases unmatched: 6. CDR3: CASSSGQGGETQYF. The CDR3, as DNA: TGTGCCAGCAGTTCCGGACAGGGAGGAGAGACCCAGTACTTC.

The rearrangement joins TRBV6-4 to TRBJ2-2; perhaps TRBD1 as D (5 bases). Between the trimmed V and J ends, which lost 3 bases and 4 bases, there was a span of 9 bases. The CDR3 extends over 14 amino acids. Germline CDR1 reads MRHNA; CDR2 reads SNTAGT. CDR3 sequence reads: CASSEWQGTGELFF. CDR3 DNA: TGTGCCAGCAGTGAGTGGCAGGGCACCGGGGAGCTGTTTTTT.

The chain couples TRBV28 to TRBJ2-7; maybe TRBD1 (6 bases). Trimming pared 6 bases from V and 4 bases from J, leaving 13 bases between. This CDR3 is 13 amino acids long. Looked up from germline, CDR1 is MDHEN and CDR2 is SYDVKM. CDR3 in DNA: TGTGCCAGCAGGGGGACACCCACTTACGAGCAGTACTTC. This sequence encodes CASRGTPTYEQYF. Full variable domain (outside the CDR3, taken from reference TRBV28 and TRBJ2-7): DVKVTQSSRYLVKRTGEKVFLECVQDMDHENMFWYRQDPGLGLRLIYFSYDVKMKEKGDIPEGYSVSREKKERFSLILESASTNQTSMYLCASRGTPTYEQYFGPGTRLTVT.

This clone was detected a few times. V and J are TRBV7-2 and TRBJ2-7, with 9 bases identical to TRBD1. The germline V gene has CDR1 SGHTA and CDR2 FQGNSA. The CDR3 contains 15 residues. After removal of 5 bases from V and 3 bases from J, the junction contained 8 bases not matched to a gene. CDR3 coding DNA: TGTGCCAGCAGCCCCTCTGGGACAGGGATCTACGAGCAGTACTTC. Its protein product is CASSPSGTGIYEQYF.

The V call is TRBV6-6, the J call TRBJ1-2; D might be TRBD1 (5 bases). V lost 2 bases and J 4 bases, leaving 11 bases between the germline ends. The CDR3 loop spans 14 amino acids. The germline gives CDR1 MNHNY, CDR2 SVGAGI (reference sequence). CDR3 loop: CASSYQGGGYGYTF. CDR3 DNA: TGTGCCAGCAGTTACCAGGGCGGCGGCTATGGCTACACCTTC.

Concerning this clone itself: The junction differs from germline at one of its ends, possibly a read error. The chain carries TRBV30 and TRBJ2-6, with TRBD1 matching over 7 bases. The germline V gene encodes CDR1 GTSNPN and CDR2 SVGIG (reference sequence). The CDR3 sequence is 19 residues long. CDR3 DNA: TGTGCCTTCCGGGACAGCCGCCTTGATTGGTATACTGGGGCCAACGGCCTGACTTTC. As protein: CAFRDSRLDWYTGANGLTF.

The V call is TRBV29-1, the J call TRBJ1-1; 7 bases map to TRBD1. This CDR3 is built from 13 residues. The germline V gene has CDR1 SQVTM and CDR2 ANQGSEA. Losses at the gene ends were 7 bases for V and 1 base for J; bases not matched to a gene: 6. This CDR3 reads CSGKDRQNTEAFF. CDR3 nucleotide sequence: TGCAGCGGGAAGGACAGGCAGAACACTGAAGCTTTCTTT.